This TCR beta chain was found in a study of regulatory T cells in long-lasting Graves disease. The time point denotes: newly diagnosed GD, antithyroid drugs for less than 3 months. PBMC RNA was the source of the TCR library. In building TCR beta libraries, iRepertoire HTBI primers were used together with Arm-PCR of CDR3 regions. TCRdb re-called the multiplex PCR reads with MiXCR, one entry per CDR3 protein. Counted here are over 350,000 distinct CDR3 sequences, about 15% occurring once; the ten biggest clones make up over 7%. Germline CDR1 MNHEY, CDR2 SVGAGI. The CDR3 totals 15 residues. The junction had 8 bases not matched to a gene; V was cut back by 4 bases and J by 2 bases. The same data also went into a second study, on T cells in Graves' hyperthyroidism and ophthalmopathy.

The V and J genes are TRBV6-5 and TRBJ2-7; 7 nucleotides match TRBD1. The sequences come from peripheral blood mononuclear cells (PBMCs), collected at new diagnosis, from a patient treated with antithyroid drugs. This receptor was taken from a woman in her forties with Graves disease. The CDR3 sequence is CASSLDTGAPYEQYF. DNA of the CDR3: TGTGCCAGCAGTTTAGATACAGGGGCCCCCTACGAGCAGTACTTC.